This T cell receptor beta chain is from a study of blood T cell repertoires in COVID-19. Study details: From the United States, Italy and Spain came samples of acute and convalescent COVID-19. PBMCs, B-cell-depleted T cells, or T cells provided the cDNA or gDNA that made up the material.

This clone was detected a few times. The V and J ends lost 3 bases and 4 bases respectively, with 9 bases between them. Germline values: CDR1 SQVTM, CDR2 ANQGSEA. This CDR3 has 12 amino acids. Per the authors' pipeline: Counts of nucleated cells, estimated from reference gene primer amplification, were obtained. Only in-frame clones appear in the TCRdb table, and some are missing; sequencing was by immunoSEQ multiplex PCR. Clonal size and the V and J genes are those of that table, whereas D and trimming came from the DNA. The sample consists of just over 150,000 clones, around 85% of them appearing once.

This receptor was identified in a human donor with acute or convalescent COVID-19. The donor label of this sample is uncertain. The material sequenced was peripheral blood. The rearrangement uses TRBV29-1 and TRBJ1-2; D might be TRBD1 (5 bases). CDR3 region: CSVDQGGYGYTF. In nucleotides, the CDR3 is TGCAGCGTTGATCAGGGCGGCTATGGCTACACCTTC. Variable domain in full (rest from reference TRBV29-1 and TRBJ1-2): SAVISQKPSRDICQRGTSLTIQCQVDSQVTMMFWYRQQPGQSLTLIATANQGSEATYESGFVIDKFPISRPNLTFSTLTVSNMSPEDSSIYLCSVDQGGYGYTFGSGTRLTVV.